This TCR beta chain was recorded in a study of blood T cells in healthy people across ages. Germline V gene lookup returns CDR1 DFQATT and CDR2 SNEGSKA (reference sequence). The ends lost 6 bases at V and 2 bases at J; junction bases unmatched: 8. This CDR3 is built from 15 residues. A second roughly 6 to 11 cycle PCR used barcoded and J-beta primers. TCRdb passed the 5' RACE reads through MiXCR, listing each CDR3 protein once. The profile covers approximately 770,000 distinct CDR3 sequences, with roughly 64% appearing a single time and roughly 22% taken by the ten largest. PBMCs were isolated at a quantity of at least 6.5 million per sample.

The TCR sequence derives from a man aged 30-40 years in good health. The chain is built from TRBV20-1 and TRBJ2-1; 9 bases are shared with TRBD2. The sequencing input was blood. CDR3 protein: CSATQGLAAYNEQFF. The CDR3 DNA reads as TGCAGTGCGACCCAGGGACTAGCCGCCTACAATGAGCAGTTCTTC.